The rows below give T cell receptor beta chains drawn from one sample of a study of CD8 T cells in Susac syndrome. TCRdb ran MiXCR on the immunoSEQ multiplex PCR reads and lists one entry per CDR3 protein. This table holds 60,000 to 75,000 distinct CDR3 sequences, around 93% found once. The material sequenced was CD8+ T cells from PBMCs. These receptors all come from a human donor in good health. Each CDR3 is given with its conserved first and last residue. The D gene is left open where the match is weak. The size of a clone is reported for some rows only, either as once, few or many, or as a class for expanded clones.

size: few
J: TRBJ2-7
D: .
length: 14
V: TRBV6-2/TRBV6-3
DNA: TGTGCCAGCACCTGGGGCCGAGTCTCCTACGAGCAGTACTTC
CDR3: CASTWGRVSYEQYF

size: .
J: TRBJ1-6
D: TRBD1
length: 17
V: TRBV14
DNA: TGTGCCAGCAGCCCAAGTGAGGGGACAGGGGGATTTTCACCCCTCCACTTT
CDR3: CASSPSEGTGGFSPLHF

size: .
J: TRBJ2-2
D: .
length: 15
V: TRBV4-1
DNA: TGCGCCAGCAGCCAAGAGGCAGCGAACACCGGGGAGCTGTTTTTT
CDR3: CASSQEAANTGELFF

size: .
J: TRBJ2-7
D: .
length: 10
V: TRBV29-1
DNA: TGCAGCGTTTCGGAGCACGAGCAGTACTTC
CDR3: CSVSEHEQYF

size: .
J: TRBJ2-3
D: .
length: 14
V: TRBV7-8
DNA: TGTGCCAGCAGCTTACAGGGCGGCACAGATACGCAGTATTTT
CDR3: CASSLQGGTDTQYF

size: .
J: TRBJ2-7
D: .
length: 15
V: TRBV7-9
DNA: TGTGCCAGCAGCTTAGGTCAGGGGAGGGCCTACGAGCAGTACTTC
CDR3: CASSLGQGRAYEQYF

size: .
J: TRBJ2-7
D: .
length: 12
V: TRBV2
DNA: TGTGCCAGCAGTGAAGCGCAGAACGAGCAGTACTTC
CDR3: CASSEAQNEQYF

size: once
J: TRBJ2-3
D: .
length: 10
V: TRBV25-1
DNA: TGTGCCAGCAGTGAAGATCCGCAGTATTTT
CDR3: CASSEDPQYF

size: .
J: TRBJ2-2
D: .
length: 15
V: TRBV4-2
DNA: TGTGCCAGCAGCCAAGGGAGCGAGGGCACCGGGGAGCTGTTTTTT
CDR3: CASSQGSEGTGELFF

size: .
J: TRBJ1-1
D: .
length: 12
V: TRBV2
DNA: TGTGCCAGCGTCAGGGAGGACACTGAAGCTTTCTTT
CDR3: CASVREDTEAFF

size: .
J: TRBJ2-7
D: TRBD1
length: 15
V: TRBV28
DNA: TGTGCCAGCAGACGGGGGACAGGGGGGAACTACGAGCAGTACTTC
CDR3: CASRRGTGGNYEQYF

size: .
J: TRBJ1-2
D: .
length: 15
V: TRBV5-6
DNA: TGTGCCAGCAGCTTGGTAGGGGGATCGGGCTATGGCTACACCTTC
CDR3: CASSLVGGSGYGYTF

size: .
J: TRBJ1-2
D: TRBD1
length: 11
V: TRBV30
DNA: TGTGCCTGTACCAACAGGGGCGGCTACACCTTC
CDR3: CACTNRGGYTF

size: once
J: TRBJ2-5
D: TRBD1
length: 17
V: TRBV20-1
DNA: TGCAGTGCTAGAGCCGGGACAGCTGGGATACGGTCGGAGACCCAGTACTTC
CDR3: CSARAGTAGIRSETQYF

size: once
J: TRBJ2-1
D: .
length: 16
V: TRBV4-3
DNA: TGCGCCAGCAGCCAAGCGGTTAGGGGCACCTACAATGAGCAGTTCTTC
CDR3: CASSQAVRGTYNEQFF

size: .
J: TRBJ2-5
D: .
length: 14
V: TRBV5-1
DNA: TGCGCCAGCGGGACCTGGACAGCCCAAGAGACCCAGTACTTC
CDR3: CASGTWTAQETQYF

size: .
J: TRBJ2-5
D: .
length: 14
V: TRBV24-1
DNA: TGTGCCACCAGTGATTCCGGGGGCTTAGAGACCCAGTACTTC
CDR3: CATSDSGGLETQYF

size: .
J: TRBJ1-2
D: TRBD1
length: 16
V: TRBV28
DNA: TGTGCCAGCAGTGCCCCGGGACAGGTCTTATCCTACGGCTACACCTTC
CDR3: CASSAPGQVLSYGYTF

size: .
J: TRBJ1-4
D: TRBD1
length: 15
V: TRBV27
DNA: TGTGCCAGCAGGGTCAGGGGGGTCACTAATGAAAAACTGTTTTTT
CDR3: CASRVRGVTNEKLFF

size: .
J: TRBJ2-5
D: .
length: 14
V: TRBV5-1
DNA: TGCGCCAGCAGCTTGGGAATAGTCGAAGAGACCCAGTACTTC
CDR3: CASSLGIVEETQYF

size: .
J: TRBJ2-5
D: .
length: 14
V: TRBV7-9
DNA: TGTGCCAGCAGCCACCGGCAGGACGAAGAGACCCAGTACTTC
CDR3: CASSHRQDEETQYF

size: .
J: TRBJ1-1
D: TRBD1
length: 16
V: TRBV4-3
DNA: TGCGCCAGCAGCCATCTACCGGGACAGGGGACGACCGAAGCTTTCTTT
CDR3: CASSHLPGQGTTEAFF

size: .
J: TRBJ2-2
D: .
length: 13
V: TRBV28
DNA: TGTGCCACCACAGCGAGGGGGACCGGGGAGCTGTTTTTT
CDR3: CATTARGTGELFF

size: .
J: TRBJ2-5
D: .
length: 15
V: TRBV27
DNA: TGTGCCAGCAGTTTTGGAGCCAGGGTACAAGAGACCCAGTACTTC
CDR3: CASSFGARVQETQYF

size: .
J: TRBJ1-6
D: TRBD1
length: 16
V: TRBV12-3/TRBV12-4
DNA: TGTGCCAGCAGTCCCAGTAGGACAGGGGAGAATTCACCCCTCCACTTT
CDR3: CASSPSRTGENSPLHF

size: .
J: TRBJ1-2
D: .
length: 15
V: TRBV29-1
DNA: TGCAGCGTTGAAGACGAGGGGCGTGGGGCCTATGGCTACACCTTC
CDR3: CSVEDEGRGAYGYTF

size: .
J: TRBJ2-3
D: .
length: 14
V: TRBV6-2/TRBV6-3
DNA: TGTGCCAGCAGTTACAGGGGTTTGGCAGATACGCAGTATTTT
CDR3: CASSYRGLADTQYF

size: .
J: TRBJ2-5
D: .
length: 13
V: TRBV5-6
DNA: TGTGCCAGCAGCGCGGTGACATTGGAGACCCAGTACTTC
CDR3: CASSAVTLETQYF

size: few
J: TRBJ2-7
D: .
length: 12
V: TRBV12-3/TRBV12-4
DNA: TGTGCCAGCAGCTCAGTACAGTACGAGCAGTACTTC
CDR3: CASSSVQYEQYF

size: .
J: TRBJ1-3
D: TRBD1
length: 15
V: TRBV7-2
DNA: TGTGCCAGCAGCGCCGGACAGGGGGCTGGAAACACCATATATTTT
CDR3: CASSAGQGAGNTIYF

size: few
J: TRBJ2-1
D: TRBD2
length: 15
V: TRBV30
DNA: TGTGCCTGGAGTGGTGAGCGGGGGTCCTACAATGAGCAGTTCTTC
CDR3: CAWSGERGSYNEQFF

size: .
J: TRBJ1-1
D: TRBD1
length: 15
V: TRBV3-1
DNA: TGTGCCAGCAGCCTGACAGGGCCGAGCCCTCGTGAAGCTTTCTTT
CDR3: CASSLTGPSPREAFF

size: .
J: TRBJ1-1
D: .
length: 13
V: TRBV19
DNA: TGTGCCAGCAGGCTGGGGATGAACACTGAAGCTTTCTTT
CDR3: CASRLGMNTEAFF

size: .
J: TRBJ2-5
D: .
length: 14
V: TRBV7-9
DNA: TGTGCCAGCAGCTTAGTGGGACAACAAGAGACCCAGTACTTC
CDR3: CASSLVGQQETQYF

size: .
J: TRBJ1-6
D: .
length: 12
V: TRBV7-9
DNA: TGTGCCAGCAGCTTAGACGGGCAACCCCTCCACTTT
CDR3: CASSLDGQPLHF

size: .
J: TRBJ1-2
D: TRBD1
length: 16
V: TRBV3-1
DNA: TGTGCCAGCAGCCGTCTTGCCGGGACAGCTAACTATGGCTACACCTTC
CDR3: CASSRLAGTANYGYTF

size: once
J: TRBJ1-1
D: .
length: 12
V: TRBV6-1
DNA: TGTGCCAGCACGGCAGACAACACTGAAGCTTTCTTT
CDR3: CASTADNTEAFF

size: .
J: TRBJ2-2
D: .
length: 13
V: TRBV4-1
DNA: TGCGCCAGCAGCCAAGTTGGGGGCGGGGAGCTGTTTTTT
CDR3: CASSQVGGGELFF

size: .
J: TRBJ2-5
D: .
length: 14
V: TRBV9
DNA: TGTGCCAGCAGCGTAGGCTGGTACCAAGAGACCCAGTACTTC
CDR3: CASSVGWYQETQYF

size: .
J: TRBJ1-5
D: .
length: 15
V: TRBV7-9
DNA: TGTGCCAGCAGCTTTGGCGGGTTGAGCAATCAGCCCCAGCATTTT
CDR3: CASSFGGLSNQPQHF

size: .
J: TRBJ2-2
D: .
length: 16
V: TRBV29-1
DNA: TGCAGCGTTGAAGGATTAAGGGGGAGAGCCGCCGGGGAGCTGTTTTTT
CDR3: CSVEGLRGRAAGELFF

size: .
J: TRBJ2-1
D: .
length: 15
V: TRBV12-3/TRBV12-4
DNA: TGTGCCAGCAGTGCTTGGGGGGAGTCCTACAATGAGCAGTTCTTC
CDR3: CASSAWGESYNEQFF

size: .
J: TRBJ2-7
D: TRBD1
length: 16
V: TRBV7-9
DNA: TGTGCCAGCAGCACCTCCGGGACAGGGGGCTTGTACGAGCAGTACTTC
CDR3: CASSTSGTGGLYEQYF

size: .
J: TRBJ1-4
D: .
length: 15
V: TRBV18
DNA: TGTGCCAGCTCACCACCAGAGGAAACTAATGAAAAACTGTTTTTT
CDR3: CASSPPEETNEKLFF